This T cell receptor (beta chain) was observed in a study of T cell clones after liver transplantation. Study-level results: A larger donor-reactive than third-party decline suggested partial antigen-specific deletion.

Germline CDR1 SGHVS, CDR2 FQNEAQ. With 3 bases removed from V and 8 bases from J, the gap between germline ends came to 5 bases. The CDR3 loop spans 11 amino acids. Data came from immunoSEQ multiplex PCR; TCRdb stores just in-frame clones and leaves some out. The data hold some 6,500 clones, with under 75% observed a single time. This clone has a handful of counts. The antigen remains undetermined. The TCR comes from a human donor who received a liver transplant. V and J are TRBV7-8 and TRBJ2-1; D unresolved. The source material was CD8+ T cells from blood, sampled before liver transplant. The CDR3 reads CASSLSDEQFF. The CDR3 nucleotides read TGTGCCAGCAGCTTGAGTGATGAGCAGTTCTTC.